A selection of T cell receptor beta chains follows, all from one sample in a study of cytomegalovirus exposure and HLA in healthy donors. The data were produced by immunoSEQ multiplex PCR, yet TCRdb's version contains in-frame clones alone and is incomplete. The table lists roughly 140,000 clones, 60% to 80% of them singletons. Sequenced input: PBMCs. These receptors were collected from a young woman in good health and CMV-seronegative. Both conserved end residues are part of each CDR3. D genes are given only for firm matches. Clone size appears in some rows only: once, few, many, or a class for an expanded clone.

CSGDSPNTEAFF,TGCAGCGGGGACAGCCCGAACACTGAAGCTTTCTTT,few,TRBD1,TRBJ1-1,TRBV29-1
CASSDTVESPLHF,TGTGCCAGCAGTGACACGGTTGAATCACCCCTCCACTTT,-,-,TRBJ1-6,TRBV6-4
CAIGDTLNTEAFF,TGTGCCATCGGGGACACCCTGAACACTGAAGCTTTCTTT,-,-,TRBJ1-1,TRBV10-3
CASRRDGTDTQYF,TGTGCCAGCAGGCGGGACGGCACAGATACGCAGTATTTT,few,-,TRBJ2-3,TRBV2
CASSLTGWQPQHF,TGTGCCAGCAGTCTCACAGGGTGGCAGCCCCAGCATTTT,-,-,TRBJ1-5,TRBV6-1
CASSLLDRVDGYTF,TGTGCCAGCAGCCTACTGGACAGGGTGGATGGCTACACCTTC,few,TRBD1,TRBJ1-2,TRBV11-1
CASSVEGVRGTEAFF,TGTGCCAGCAGCGTAGAGGGGGTGAGGGGCACTGAAGCTTTCTTT,-,-,TRBJ1-1,TRBV9
CASSLTSQGPVAFF,TGTGCCAGTAGTCTAACCAGCCAGGGTCCTGTAGCTTTCTTT,-,-,TRBJ1-1,TRBV19
CAIRGTGTYEQYF,TGTGCCATCAGAGGGACAGGGACCTACGAGCAGTACTTC,-,TRBD1,TRBJ2-7,TRBV10-3
CASSFTGTGGAPYF,TGTGCCAGCAGTTTTACCGGGACAGGGGGGGCTCCGTACTTC,-,TRBD1,TRBJ2-7,TRBV6-6
CSVEGVAGIDNEQFF,TGCAGCGTTGAGGGAGTGGCGGGCATTGACAATGAGCAGTTCTTC,-,-,TRBJ2-1,TRBV29-1
CAPGGQGASGELFF,TGTGCCCCCGGGGGACAGGGGGCATCCGGGGAGCTGTTTTTT,-,TRBD1,TRBJ2-2,TRBV10-3
CASSSQGAHGYTF,TGTGCCAGCAGCTCACAGGGGGCTCATGGCTACACCTTC,-,TRBD1,TRBJ1-2,TRBV5-6
CASSPSTDTQYF,TGTGCCAGCAGTCCTAGCACAGATACGCAGTATTTT,-,-,TRBJ2-3,TRBV6-6
CATSRDPPTGGLVSPLHF,TGTGCCACCAGCAGAGACCCCCCCACGGGAGGGCTGGTTTCACCCCTCCACTTT,-,-,TRBJ1-6,TRBV15
CASSLDGNTEAFF,TGTGCCAGCAGCTTAGACGGGAACACTGAAGCTTTCTTT,-,-,TRBJ1-1,TRBV11-3
CASSLVTSGTEAFF,TGTGCCAGCAGCTTAGTGACGTCAGGGACTGAAGCTTTCTTT,-,-,TRBJ1-1,TRBV11-2
CASSQPGEGWAGNTIYF,TGCGCCAGCAGTCAACCGGGGGAGGGGTGGGCTGGAAACACCATATATTTT,-,-,TRBJ1-3,TRBV23-1
CASSQGRGGADTQYF,TGCGCCAGCAGCCAAGGGAGGGGGGGGGCAGATACGCAGTATTTT,-,-,TRBJ2-3,TRBV4-3
CASSFPGLAGVEQYF,TGTGCCAGTAGTTTCCCCGGACTAGCGGGGGTCGAGCAGTACTTC,-,TRBD2,TRBJ2-7,TRBV19
CASSHALDYTF,TGTGCCAGCAGCCACGCTTTAGACTACACCTTC,few,-,TRBJ1-2,TRBV7-2
CASSPIPGQGMYEQYF,TGTGCCAGCAGCCCCATCCCGGGACAGGGGATGTACGAGCAGTACTTC,once,TRBD1,TRBJ2-7,TRBV14
CSVDKGGEQYF,TGCAGCGTTGATAAGGGAGGCGAGCAGTACTTC,-,-,TRBJ2-7,TRBV29-1
CATSRDIGFAGSTEAFF,TGTGCCACCAGCAGAGATATAGGTTTCGCAGGTTCCACTGAAGCTTTCTTT,-,-,TRBJ1-1,TRBV15
CASSDRGQLYNEQFF,TGTGCCAGCAGCGACAGGGGGCAGCTATACAATGAGCAGTTCTTC,-,TRBD1,TRBJ2-1,TRBV7-8
CATRPGQGRNEQFF,TGCGCCACCCGGCCGGGACAGGGTCGAAATGAGCAGTTCTTC,-,TRBD1,TRBJ2-1,TRBV5-1
CASTTGTGGNYGYTF,TGTGCCAGTACCACCGGGACAGGGGGCAACTATGGCTACACCTTC,-,TRBD1,TRBJ1-2,TRBV19
CASSVRVGGRTEAFF,TGCGCCAGCAGCGTTCGCGTGGGGGGGAGGACTGAAGCTTTCTTT,-,-,TRBJ1-1,TRBV5-1
CASAIGASGYNEQFF,TGTGCCAGCGCTATAGGGGCTAGCGGATACAATGAGCAGTTCTTC,once,TRBD2,TRBJ2-1,TRBV5-6
CASSPGRGKETQYF,TGTGCCAGCAGTCCTGGCAGGGGGAAAGAGACCCAGTACTTC,-,TRBD1,TRBJ2-5,TRBV2
CASSLAGMSYEQYF,TGTGCCAGCAGCCTCGCGGGTATGTCCTACGAGCAGTACTTC,-,-,TRBJ2-7,TRBV7-8
CASSFARGQSYTEAFF,TGTGCCAGCAGTTTCGCCAGGGGGCAATCGTACACTGAAGCTTTCTTT,once,TRBD1,TRBJ1-1,TRBV6-5
CASSLTPRGGYTF,TGTGCCAGCAGCCTCACCCCCAGGGGAGGCTACACCTTC,-,-,TRBJ1-2,TRBV6-1
CASSPGTVYGYTF,TGCGCCAGCAGCCCCGGGACAGTCTATGGCTACACCTTC,-,TRBD1,TRBJ1-2,TRBV4-3
CASSASGTSNTGELFF,TGTGCCAGCAGCGCCTCCGGGACATCGAACACCGGGGAGCTGTTTTTT,-,-,TRBJ2-2,TRBV7-9
CASSFSGLAGGNNEQFF,TGTGCCAGCAGTTTCTCGGGACTAGCGGGGGGGAACAATGAGCAGTTCTTC,few,TRBD2,TRBJ2-1,TRBV27
CASSLFSGDTDTQYF,TGCGCCAGCAGCTTGTTTAGCGGGGACACAGATACGCAGTATTTT,few,TRBD2,TRBJ2-3,TRBV5-1
CATSTRDSARGYTF,TGTGCCACCAGCACCCGGGACAGTGCGCGAGGCTACACCTTC,few,TRBD1,TRBJ1-2,TRBV15
CASSSRDREYGYTF,TGTGCCAGCAGTTCCCGGGACAGGGAATATGGCTACACCTTC,-,TRBD1,TRBJ1-2,TRBV6-5
CASSLVASGAETQYF,TGTGCCAGCAGCTTGGTAGCTAGCGGGGCTGAGACCCAGTACTTC,few,TRBD2,TRBJ2-5,TRBV5-4
CASSWGTAHYGYTF,TGTGCCAGCAGCTGGGGGACAGCACACTATGGCTACACCTTC,-,TRBD1,TRBJ1-2,TRBV13
CASSSGQGNEQFF,TGCGCCAGCAGCAGCGGACAGGGCAATGAGCAGTTCTTC,-,TRBD1,TRBJ2-1,TRBV4-3
CASTRQETYEQYF,TGTGCCAGCACTAGACAGGAAACCTACGAGCAGTACTTC,-,-,TRBJ2-7,TRBV6-5
CASSLGRPPNEQFF,TGTGCCAGCAGCTTAGGGAGGCCCCCAAACGAGCAGTTCTTC,-,-,TRBJ2-1,TRBV7-2
CATSSRDRVAEQYF,TGTGCCACCAGCAGCCGGGACAGGGTGGCCGAGCAGTACTTC,-,TRBD1,TRBJ2-7,TRBV15
CAISDGGPYEQFF,TGTGCCATCAGTGATGGGGGCCCCTATGAGCAGTTCTTC,few,-,TRBJ2-1,TRBV10-3
CASSIGQVNTGELFF,TGTGCCAGTAGTATTGGTCAGGTGAACACCGGGGAGCTGTTTTTT,-,-,TRBJ2-2,TRBV19
CASSLTGGLLIYNEQFF,TGTGCCAGCAGCCTAACGGGGGGGCTCCTCATATACAATGAGCAGTTCTTC,-,TRBD2,TRBJ2-1,TRBV7-9
CASTPRGVGTEAFF,TGTGCCAGCACACCGCGGGGGGTTGGCACTGAAGCTTTCTTT,-,-,TRBJ1-1,TRBV25-1
CASSARGLGTGEQYF,TGTGCCAGCAGTGCCCGGGGACTAGGGACGGGGGAGCAGTACTTC,few,TRBD2,TRBJ2-7,TRBV27
CASSLQGPSMNTEAFF,TGTGCCAGCAGCCTCCAGGGGCCCTCAATGAACACTGAAGCTTTCTTT,once,-,TRBJ1-1,TRBV13
CASRSAGQQNTGELFF,TGTGCCAGCAGGAGTGCGGGACAGCAAAACACCGGGGAGCTGTTTTTT,-,-,TRBJ2-2,TRBV6-6
CASSSRTGTYGYTF,TGCGCCAGCAGCTCTCGGACAGGGACCTATGGCTACACCTTC,few,TRBD1,TRBJ1-2,TRBV4-3
CASSEGTGGNQPQHF,TGTGCCAGCAGTGAAGGGACAGGAGGAAATCAGCCCCAGCATTTT,-,TRBD1,TRBJ1-5,TRBV2
CASSFGGGRRATEAFF,TGTGCCAGCAGCTTTGGGGGTGGGAGGCGAGCCACTGAAGCTTTCTTT,-,-,TRBJ1-1,TRBV7-2
CASSEETGTSTEAFF,TGTGCCAGCAGTGAAGAAACAGGGACAAGCACTGAAGCTTTCTTT,few,-,TRBJ1-1,TRBV6-1
CASSLSSDQFF,TGCGCCAGCAGCTTGAGCAGCGACCAGTTCTTC,-,-,TRBJ2-1,TRBV5-1
CASRRGGQDLYGYTF,TGTGCCAGCAGGAGAGGGGGACAGGACCTCTATGGCTACACCTTC,-,TRBD1,TRBJ1-2,TRBV6-1